The 22 T cell receptor beta chains listed next were all sequenced from one sample in a study of OX40 agonist ivuxolimab in advanced cancers. Clones were read by immunoSEQ multiplex PCR, and TCRdb kept only the in-frame ones, dropping some. The sample yields 150,000 to 170,000 clones, around 94% seen once. Source: CD4+ or CD8+ T cells sorted from blood, taken in a trial of the OX40 agonist ivuxolimab. Receptors were obtained from an adult with an advanced solid tumor such as melanoma, head and neck, liver or kidney cancer.

The chain is built from TRBV2 and TRBJ2-7; D is ambiguous. Trimming stripped 1 base from V and 0 bases from J, with 10 bases between. This CDR3 is 15 amino acids long. Germline CDR1 reads SNHLY; CDR2 reads FYNNEI. The CDR3 nucleotides read TGTGCCAGCAGTGAAGAGAGCGTTAGCTCCTACGAGCAGTACTTC. It specifies CASSEESVSSYEQYF.

The chain uses TRBV9 and TRBJ2-1; D could derive from TRBD1 or TRBD2 (6 bases each). V shed 3 bases and J shed 0 bases, with 13 bases lying between them. CDR1 and CDR2 from the germline V gene are SGDLS and YYNGEE. CDR3 length: 16 amino acids. The CDR3: CASSERGAGSYNEQFF. CDR3 DNA sequence: TGTGCCAGCAGCGAGAGGGGGGCCGGCTCCTACAATGAGCAGTTCTTC.

The chain is built from TRBV25-1 and TRBJ1-3; 7 bases map to TRBD1. V shed 11 bases and J 4 bases; nucleotides not matched to a gene: 8. The CDR3 consists of 13 residues. Germline V gene sequence: CDR1 MGHDK, CDR2 SYGVNS. The CDR3 DNA sequence: TGTGCCTGCTCGACAGGGTCCGGAAACACCATATATTTT. Its translation is CACSTGSGNTIYF.

The rearrangement uses TRBV7-2 and TRBJ1-5; TRBD1 matches 8 bases. The germline gives CDR1 SGHTA, CDR2 FQGNSA. The junction had 5 bases not matched to a gene; V was cut back by 0 bases and J by 7 bases. This CDR3 spans 15 amino acids. Here the CDR3 reads CASSLADRVGQPQHF. The CDR3 DNA sequence: TGTGCCAGCAGCTTAGCGGACAGGGTCGGCCAGCCCCAGCATTTT.

The chain recombines TRBV18 with TRBJ1-2; unclear D gene. Deletions cut 3 bases from V and 6 bases from J, with 17 bases between. This CDR3 is 15 amino acids long. Germline V lookup: CDR1 KGHSH, CDR2 LQKENI. CDR3 residues: CASSPASQVRDGYTF. The CDR3 bases are TGTGCCAGCTCACCGGCATCGCAGGTGAGGGATGGCTACACCTTC.

This clone turned up a few times. The chain combines TRBV30 with TRBJ1-5, with D possibly TRBD1 on 5 matching bases. The CDR3 sequence is 12 residues long. Germline V gives CDR1 GTSNPN, CDR2 SVGIG (reference sequence). The V and J ends lost 0 bases and 8 bases respectively, with 8 bases between them. CDR3 sequence (DNA): TGTGCCTGGAGTGTAGTGGGGGAGCCCCAGCATTTT. Translating gives CAWSVVGEPQHF.

The chain employs TRBV9 and TRBJ2-7, with D perhaps matching TRBD1 or TRBD2 (6 bases each). This CDR3 spans 14 amino acids. In germline, CDR1 is SGDLS, CDR2 YYNGEE. The V end lost 0 bases, the J end lost 4 bases, and 11 bases lay between the germline ends. The CDR3 DNA follows: TGTGCCAGCAGCGTAGAGGGGGGACTGTACGAGCAGTACTTC. Translated, it gives CASSVEGGLYEQYF.

The rearrangement uses TRBV5-5 and TRBJ1-3; no clear D. The length of the CDR3 is 17 residues. The ends were cut back, 3 bases at V and 0 bases at J, with 16 bases in the middle. CDR1 is SGHKS, CDR2 YYEKEE, per germline (reference sequence). Written as DNA, the CDR3 is TGTGCCAGCAGCTCACTCGTCCACGGAGGCTCTGGAAACACCATATATTTT. Its translation is CASSSLVHGGSGNTIYF.

V gene TRBV19 combines with J gene TRBJ1-5, with 7 nucleotides matching TRBD1. V gave up 6 bases and J gave up 2 bases; unmatched junction bases: 13. The germline CDR1 and CDR2 sequences are LNHDA and SQIVND (reference sequence). The CDR3 has 17 amino acids. CDR3 loop: CASSNPGGARGNQPQHF. CDR3 bases: TGTGCCAGTAGCAACCCAGGGGGGGCAAGGGGCAATCAGCCCCAGCATTTT. Supplemented by reference TRBV19 and TRBJ1-5, the full variable domain reads DGGITQSPKYLFRKEGQNVTLSCEQNLNHDAMYWYRQDPGQGLRLIYYSQIVNDFQKGDIAEGYSVSREKKESFPLTVTSAQKNPTAFYLCASSNPGGARGNQPQHFGDGTRLSIL.

This clone was observed a few times. The chain recombines TRBV29-1 with TRBJ2-3; D may be TRBD2 (6 bases). The CDR3 is 12 amino acids. The V and J ends lost 5 bases and 4 bases respectively, with 10 bases between them. The germline CDR1 and CDR2 sequences are SQVTM and ANQGSEA. The CDR3 region is CSVRRGADTQYF. CDR3 nucleotides: TGCAGCGTTAGGCGGGGTGCAGATACGCAGTATTTT.

The V gene is TRBV11-2, the J gene TRBJ1-2; 7 bases align to TRBD1. Germline loops: CDR1 SGHAT, CDR2 FQNNGV. With 5 bases clipped from V and 3 bases from J, the junction kept 12 bases outside the gene matches. The CDR3 spans 16 residues. The CDR3 nucleotides are TGTGCCAGCAGCCTTAGCGACAGGGTAGTTGACTATGGCTACACCTTC. Amino acid sequence: CASSLSDRVVDYGYTF.

The rearrangement joins TRBV5-6 to TRBJ1-5; D possibly corresponds to TRBD1 (5 bases). Per the germline V gene, CDR1 is SGHDT and CDR2 is YYEEEE. V gave up 0 bases and J gave up 4 bases, with 23 bases separating them. This CDR3 spans 19 amino acids. CDR3 nucleotides: TGTGCCAGCAGCTTGGCCGGAGGGGCTTATATAGGTCGAAATCAGCCCCAGCATTTT. Translation gives CASSLAGGAYIGRNQPQHF.

This sequence joins TRBV7-2 and TRBJ2-7; D is undetermined. V lost 7 bases and J lost 5, with 15 bases in between. Germline lookup yields CDR1 SGHTA and CDR2 FQGNSA. The CDR3 has 13 residues. CDR3 DNA: TGTGCCAGCAACTCCGGGCTGGTCGACGAGCAGTACTTC. Its translation: CASNSGLVDEQYF.

The chain uses TRBV29-1 and TRBJ2-1; D remains unclear. Per germline, CDR1 SQVTM and CDR2 ANQGSEA. The CDR3 runs 16 residues. Trimming took off 6 bases at V and 5 bases at J, with 23 bases between the two ends. This CDR3 reads CSVSLRRNRWDNEQFF. The CDR3 bases are TGCAGCGTGAGCCTTCGGCGAAATAGGTGGGACAATGAGCAGTTCTTC.

This clone was seen just once. The chain employs TRBV12-5 and TRBJ2-1; weak D call: TRBD2 (6 bases). The CDR3 contains 11 residues. V was trimmed by 6 bases and J by 15 bases, leaving 15 bases between them. Per the germline V gene, CDR1 is LGHNT and CDR2 is FRNRAP. CDR3: CASGRAGPLFF. As DNA, the CDR3 is TGTGCTAGTGGACGTGCGGGACCTCTGTTCTTC.

The rearrangement joins TRBV21-1 to TRBJ2-7; TRBD2 is taken as the D call from the table, unchecked against the DNA. TRBV21-1 is given as a pseudogene. The CDR3 length is 12 residues. CDR3 DNA: TGTGCCAGCCCCGGGGGGGGCTATGAGCAGTACTTC. Residues: CASPGGGYEQYF.

The chain recombines TRBV4-1 with TRBJ1-1; D is ambiguous. V lost 3 bases and J lost 0, with 14 bases in between. CDR1 is MGHRA, CDR2 YSYEKL, per germline. CDR3 length: 16 amino acids. The CDR3, as DNA: TGCGCCAGCAGCCACTCCGCGGGCGCCATGAACACTGAAGCTTTCTTT. This translates into CASSHSAGAMNTEAFF.

In this sample, this clone turned up once. The chain combines TRBV18 with TRBJ1-1; D gene unclear. This CDR3 region has 14 residues. The V gene's germline CDR1 is KGHSH and CDR2 LQKENI. V lost 7 bases to trimming and J lost 0 bases, with 12 bases between them. CDR3 sequence reads: CASCANGVNTEAFF. The DNA of the CDR3 is TGTGCCAGCTGCGCTAATGGGGTGAACACTGAAGCTTTCTTT.

V gene TRBV9 combines with J gene TRBJ2-3; 13 nucleotides match TRBD2. The CDR3 is made up of 18 amino acids. V gave up 3 bases and J gave up 1 base; unmatched junction bases: 8. Germline CDR1 and CDR2: SGDLS and YYNGEE. The CDR3 DNA is TGTGCCAGCAGCGCAGGACTAGCGGGAGCTAAGGGCACAGATACGCAGTATTTT. As protein: CASSAGLAGAKGTDTQYF.

This chain connects TRBV19 to TRBJ2-5; D is perhaps TRBD2 (5 bases). The CDR3 contains 13 residues. Trimming took 6 bases from V and 1 from J, leaving 9 bases between them. Germline assignment: CDR1 LNHDA and CDR2 SQIVND (reference sequence). The CDR3 DNA reads TGTGCCAGTAGGTTGACTACCCAAGAGACCCAGTACTTC. Translating gives CASRLTTQETQYF.

The chain recombines TRBV27 with TRBJ2-6; 8 nucleotides match TRBD1. Germline lookup yields CDR1 MNHEY and CDR2 SMNVEV (reference sequence). This CDR3 has 16 amino acids. The V segment lost 4 bases and the J segment 2 bases; nucleotides outside the gene matches: 4. The CDR3 DNA is TGTGCCAGCAGTTCCCGGACAGGGACTGGGGCCAACGTCCTGACTTTC. Translating gives CASSSRTGTGANVLTF.

This chain connects TRBV27 to TRBJ2-7; 7 bases map to TRBD2. Germline CDR1 is MNHEY and CDR2 is SMNVEV (reference sequence). The CDR3 contains 14 residues. The V and J ends lost 7 bases and 6 bases, in that order; junction bases with no gene match: 12. The CDR3 reads CASTPLAGASEQYF. The CDR3 DNA reads TGTGCCAGCACCCCATTGGCGGGAGCTAGCGAGCAGTACTTC.